The 2 T cell receptor beta chains below all came from one sample that was sequenced in a study of blood T cell repertoires in COVID-19. Sequenced by immunoSEQ multiplex PCR; TCRdb stores in-frame clones only, minus some. The table records 200,000 to 300,000 clones, around 89% of them present only once. Sequences were obtained from PBMCs or T cells enriched from blood (not recorded which). The source of these receptors is a woman in her thirties or forties with acute COVID-19.

The chain uses TRBV30 and TRBJ1-2; no firm D call. Trimming removed 0 bases at V and 7 bases at J, with 12 bases between. CDR3 length: 13 residues. CDR1 is GTSNPN and CDR2 is SVGIG in the germline V gene (reference sequence). The DNA for the CDR3 is TGTGCCTGGAGTGTCTCCCGGGGAGGTGGCTACACCTTC. Translating gives CAWSVSRGGGYTF.

The rearrangement uses TRBV4-3 and TRBJ2-3; unclear D gene. The CDR3 contains 15 residues. Trimming shortened V by 0 bases and J by 4 bases, and 11 bases separated the two germline ends. Germline V gives CDR1 LGHNA, CDR2 YSLEER. The CDR3 sequence: CASSQDTGIADTQYF. The CDR3 DNA sequence: TGCGCCAGCAGCCAAGATACGGGTATAGCAGATACGCAGTATTTT.